The rows below give T cell receptor beta chains drawn from one sample of a study of cytomegalovirus exposure and HLA in healthy donors. The method was immunoSEQ multiplex PCR; TCRdb's version includes in-frame clones alone and lacks a portion of them. The table has roughly 330,000 clones, about nine tenths seen once. What was sequenced was PBMCs. These receptors were obtained from a woman younger than 45 in good health and CMV-seropositive. Both conserved end residues are part of each CDR3. A D gene is named only where the DNA matches it firmly. Rows give clone size only sometimes, using once, few, many, or a class for an expanded clone.

J,V,size,D,length,CDR3,DNA
TRBJ1-1,TRBV14,.,TRBD1,15,CASSLRTGLNTEAFF,TGTGCCAGCTCTCTTCGGACAGGCCTGAACACTGAAGCTTTCTTT
TRBJ2-7,TRBV29-1,few,.,11,CSVAPGDEQYF,TGCAGCGTTGCACCAGGGGACGAGCAGTACTTC
TRBJ1-2,TRBV15,.,.,16,CATSRYLGAANYGYTF,TGTGCCACCAGCAGATACTTGGGGGCCGCTAACTATGGCTACACCTTC
TRBJ2-3,TRBV30,once,TRBD2,15,CAWSVYRGGTDTQYF,TGTGCCTGGAGTGTTTATCGGGGGGGCACAGATACGCAGTATTTT
TRBJ1-5,TRBV28,few,.,14,CATLTLGAGQPQHF,TGTGCCACTCTAACCTTGGGGGCGGGTCAGCCCCAGCATTTT
TRBJ2-1,TRBV6-5,.,.,14,CASSYTGQIDEQFF,TGTGCCAGCAGTTATACCGGACAGATAGATGAGCAGTTCTTC
TRBJ1-2,TRBV4-3,.,.,15,CASSQDPRANYGYTF,TGCGCCAGCAGCCAAGATCCCAGGGCTAACTATGGCTACACCTTC
TRBJ2-7,TRBV28,.,TRBD1,12,CASSVDRAEQYF,TGTGCCAGCAGTGTGGACAGGGCCGAGCAGTACTTC
TRBJ2-7,TRBV18,.,TRBD2,15,CASSPRLAGGFEQYF,TGTGCCAGCTCACCCCGACTAGCGGGAGGGTTCGAGCAGTACTTC
TRBJ1-3,TRBV6-5,.,TRBD1,16,CASSWPRDRQPSTIYF,TGTGCCAGCAGTTGGCCCCGGGACAGGCAGCCCTCCACCATATATTTT
TRBJ1-5,TRBV2,.,TRBD1,15,CASASDRGRDQPQHF,TGTGCCAGCGCATCAGACAGGGGGCGCGATCAGCCCCAGCATTTT
TRBJ2-7,TRBV4-2,.,.,15,CASSQDSGSAYEQYF,TGTGCCAGCAGCCAAGATTCCGGGAGCGCTTACGAGCAGTACTTC
TRBJ1-1,TRBV7-9,once,TRBD1,13,CAIEQGVDTEAFF,TGTGCCATCGAACAGGGGGTGGACACTGAAGCTTTCTTT
TRBJ1-2,TRBV6-1,.,.,15,CASSEPSGADYGYTF,TGTGCCAGCAGTGAACCCTCGGGTGCTGACTATGGCTACACCTTC
TRBJ1-1,TRBV29-1,.,.,13,CSHSGAGNTEAFF,TGCAGCCACAGCGGGGCGGGGAACACTGAAGCTTTCTTT
TRBJ1-5,TRBV6-5,.,TRBD1,13,CASRDRGNQPQHF,TGTGCCAGCAGGGACAGGGGCAATCAGCCCCAGCATTTT
TRBJ1-4,TRBV6-5,.,.,16,CASSYSFGRVGEKLFF,TGTGCCAGCAGTTACTCGTTCGGCAGGGTTGGAGAAAAACTGTTTTTT
TRBJ2-1,TRBV4-2,.,.,14,CASSQVLSSNEQFF,TGTGCCAGCAGCCAAGTTCTAAGCTCCAATGAGCAGTTCTTC
TRBJ2-7,TRBV14,.,.,12,CASSQALYEQYF,TGTGCCAGCAGCCAAGCTTTATACGAGCAGTACTTC
TRBJ1-1,TRBV2,.,.,14,CASSEAGGRTEAFF,TGTGCCAGCAGTGAAGCGGGAGGGCGCACTGAAGCTTTCTTT
TRBJ2-7,TRBV11-2,.,.,15,CASSLEMFRVYEQYF,TGTGCCAGCAGCTTAGAGATGTTTAGAGTCTACGAGCAGTACTTC
TRBJ2-2,TRBV6-4,once,.,14,CASSLFWNTGELFF,TGTGCCAGCAGTCTCTTTTGGAACACCGGGGAGCTGTTTTTT